One TCR beta chain is described in this entry. Antigen: not known. This CDR3 is 13 amino acids long. The germline CDR1 and CDR2 sequences are LGHNA and YNFKEQ. The V end was cut by 0 bases, the J end by 3 bases, with 6 bases between. Profiled with immunoSEQ multiplex PCR; TCRdb holds only in-frame clones, not every one. This sample has under 140,000 clones; 93% occur once, and the top ten carry 0.5% to 0.6%. This sample is drawn from a study of graft-versus-host responses after intestinal transplantation. General study points: GvH clones appeared in recipient marrow, some first in ileum or blood. Levels of circulating GvH clones at their peak were associated with early post-transplant HvG declines.

The sequence was collected from a human donor who received an intestinal transplant. The sample consisted of unstimulated CD8+ T cells sorted from spleen or lymph node cells, taken before intestinal transplant. This chain connects TRBV4-2 to TRBJ2-7, with D unclear. CDR3 DNA sequence: TGTGCCAGCAGCCAAGACCAGAACTACGAGCAGTACTTC. This gives the protein CASSQDQNYEQYF.